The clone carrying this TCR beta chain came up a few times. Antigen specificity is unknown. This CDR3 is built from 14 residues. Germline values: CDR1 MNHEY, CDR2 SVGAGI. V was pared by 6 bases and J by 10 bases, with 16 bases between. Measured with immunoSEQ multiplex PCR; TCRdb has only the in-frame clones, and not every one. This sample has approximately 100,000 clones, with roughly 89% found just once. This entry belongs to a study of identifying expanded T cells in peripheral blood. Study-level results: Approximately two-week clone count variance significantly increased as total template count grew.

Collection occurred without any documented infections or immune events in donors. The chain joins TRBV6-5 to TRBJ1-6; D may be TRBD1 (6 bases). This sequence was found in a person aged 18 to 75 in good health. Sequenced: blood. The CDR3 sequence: CASSEQGPRSPLHF. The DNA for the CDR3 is TGTGCCAGCAGCGAACAGGGCCCTAGATCACCCCTCCACTTT.